The rows below give T cell receptor beta chains drawn from one sample of a study of blood T cell repertoires in COVID-19. Method: immunoSEQ multiplex PCR; TCRdb's copy keeps in-frame clones and lacks some. The repertoire holds roughly 200,000 clones, with 70% to 90% as singletons. The sequenced material came from peripheral blood. These receptors originate from a woman in her 30s with active or convalescent COVID-19. CDR3s include the opening cysteine and the closing phenylalanine or tryptophan. Each record gives: J gene, D gene, clone size, V gene, CDR3 protein, CDR3 DNA. A D gene is named only where the DNA matches it firmly. The size entry is marked missing in some rows and otherwise reads once, few, many or a size class.

j_call: TRBJ1-4; d_call: NA; clone_size: NA; v_call: TRBV15; cdr3_aa: CATSGGDGPGRREKLFF; cdr3_nt: TGTGCCACCAGCGGGGGGGATGGGCCAGGGAGGCGTGAAAAACTGTTTTTT
j_call: TRBJ2-7; d_call: TRBD1; clone_size: NA; v_call: TRBV5-1; cdr3_aa: CASSGTGTGYEQYF; cdr3_nt: TGCGCCAGCAGCGGAACCGGGACAGGTTACGAGCAGTACTTC
j_call: TRBJ1-2; d_call: NA; clone_size: NA; v_call: TRBV12-3/TRBV12-4; cdr3_aa: CASSQQVLYGYTF; cdr3_nt: TGTGCCAGCAGCCAACAGGTTCTCTATGGCTACACCTTC
j_call: TRBJ1-2; d_call: NA; clone_size: NA; v_call: TRBV3-1/TRBV3-2; cdr3_aa: CASSSGGEGYGYTF; cdr3_nt: TGTGCCAGCAGCTCTGGGGGGGAAGGTTATGGCTACACCTTC
j_call: TRBJ2-5; d_call: NA; clone_size: few; v_call: TRBV2; cdr3_aa: CASSTGWTQYF; cdr3_nt: TGTGCCAGCAGTACAGGGTGGACCCAGTACTTC
j_call: TRBJ1-2; d_call: TRBD1; clone_size: NA; v_call: TRBV5-1; cdr3_aa: CASSLTGTGANYGYTF; cdr3_nt: TGCGCCAGCAGCTTGACCGGGACAGGGGCTAACTATGGCTACACCTTC
j_call: TRBJ1-5; d_call: TRBD1; clone_size: NA; v_call: TRBV28; cdr3_aa: CASRQGNQPQHF; cdr3_nt: TGTGCCAGTAGACAGGGGAATCAGCCCCAGCATTTT
j_call: TRBJ1-5; d_call: NA; clone_size: NA; v_call: TRBV7-6; cdr3_aa: CASSLDRLLGSNQPQHF; cdr3_nt: TGTGCCAGCAGCTTAGACCGACTCCTAGGTAGCAATCAGCCCCAGCATTTT
j_call: TRBJ1-2; d_call: TRBD1; clone_size: NA; v_call: TRBV10-3; cdr3_aa: CAISDSGTGYGYTF; cdr3_nt: TGTGCCATCAGTGACTCCGGGACAGGCTATGGCTACACCTTC
j_call: TRBJ2-1; d_call: NA; clone_size: NA; v_call: TRBV4-1; cdr3_aa: CASSQVSGAYNEQFF; cdr3_nt: TGCGCCAGCAGCCAAGTCTCGGGGGCCTACAATGAGCAGTTCTTC
j_call: TRBJ1-1; d_call: NA; clone_size: few; v_call: TRBV18; cdr3_aa: CASSTPWGRTEAFF; cdr3_nt: TGTGCCAGCTCAACTCCGTGGGGCCGTACTGAAGCTTTCTTT
j_call: TRBJ2-7; d_call: NA; clone_size: NA; v_call: TRBV19; cdr3_aa: CASTEGVGTYEQYF; cdr3_nt: TGTGCCAGTACGGAGGGAGTGGGAACCTACGAGCAGTACTTC
j_call: TRBJ1-3; d_call: TRBD1; clone_size: NA; v_call: TRBV30; cdr3_aa: CAWSLGGVGNTIYF; cdr3_nt: TGTGCCTGGAGTTTAGGGGGCGTTGGAAACACCATATATTTT
j_call: TRBJ1-5; d_call: TRBD1; clone_size: NA; v_call: TRBV19; cdr3_aa: CASSIGDRPNQPQHF; cdr3_nt: TGTGCCAGTAGTATAGGGGACAGGCCAAATCAGCCCCAGCATTTT
j_call: TRBJ1-2; d_call: TRBD1; clone_size: NA; v_call: TRBV9; cdr3_aa: CASSGGQSRRYTF; cdr3_nt: TGTGCCAGCAGCGGGGGACAGTCCCGCCGCTACACCTTC
j_call: TRBJ1-1; d_call: NA; clone_size: NA; v_call: TRBV7-9; cdr3_aa: CASSLSAVNTEAFF; cdr3_nt: TGTGCCAGCAGCTTATCTGCAGTTAACACTGAAGCTTTCTTT
j_call: TRBJ2-6; d_call: TRBD1; clone_size: few; v_call: TRBV4-2; cdr3_aa: CASSPDRDSSGANVLTF; cdr3_nt: TGTGCCAGCAGCCCAGACAGGGATAGCTCTGGGGCCAACGTCCTGACTTTC
j_call: TRBJ1-2; d_call: TRBD1; clone_size: NA; v_call: TRBV7-9; cdr3_aa: CASSWDRRVDGYTF; cdr3_nt: TGTGCCAGCAGCTGGGACAGGAGGGTGGATGGCTACACCTTC
j_call: TRBJ2-5; d_call: TRBD1; clone_size: NA; v_call: TRBV3-1/TRBV3-2; cdr3_aa: CASSRGQGARETQYF; cdr3_nt: TGTGCCAGCAGCCGAGGACAGGGGGCGCGGGAGACCCAGTACTTC
j_call: TRBJ1-5; d_call: NA; clone_size: NA; v_call: TRBV19; cdr3_aa: CASSIMAGNQPQHF; cdr3_nt: TGTGCCAGTAGTATAATGGCAGGCAATCAGCCCCAGCATTTT
j_call: TRBJ1-2; d_call: NA; clone_size: NA; v_call: TRBV5-8; cdr3_aa: CASSQSDRTNYGYTF; cdr3_nt: TGTGCCAGCAGCCAGTCGGACAGAACCAACTATGGCTACACCTTC
j_call: TRBJ2-1; d_call: NA; clone_size: NA; v_call: TRBV4-1; cdr3_aa: CASSQSPRGGTGGNNEQFF; cdr3_nt: TGCGCCAGCAGCCAATCTCCTAGGGGAGGGACAGGCGGTAACAATGAGCAGTTCTTC
j_call: TRBJ1-3; d_call: NA; clone_size: NA; v_call: TRBV4-1; cdr3_aa: CASSLFTAGNTIYF; cdr3_nt: TGCGCCAGCAGCCTATTTACAGCTGGAAACACCATATATTTT
j_call: TRBJ1-1; d_call: TRBD1; clone_size: once; v_call: TRBV7-2; cdr3_aa: CASSHRQGKTEAFF; cdr3_nt: TGTGCCAGCAGCCATCGACAGGGAAAAACTGAAGCTTTCTTT
j_call: TRBJ2-2; d_call: NA; clone_size: few; v_call: TRBV2; cdr3_aa: CASSQADTGELFF; cdr3_nt: TGTGCCAGCAGTCAGGCCGACACCGGGGAGCTGTTTTTT
j_call: TRBJ2-5; d_call: NA; clone_size: once; v_call: TRBV27; cdr3_aa: CASSSPARGRGQETQYF; cdr3_nt: TGTGCCAGCAGTTCCCCGGCCAGGGGGCGGGGGCAAGAGACCCAGTACTTC
j_call: TRBJ2-3; d_call: TRBD2; clone_size: NA; v_call: TRBV7-9; cdr3_aa: CASRSGAGPTDTQYF; cdr3_nt: TGTGCCAGCAGATCCGGAGCGGGACCCACAGATACGCAGTATTTT
j_call: TRBJ2-1; d_call: NA; clone_size: NA; v_call: TRBV12-3/TRBV12-4; cdr3_aa: CASSPPYNEQFF; cdr3_nt: TGTGCCAGCAGTCCTCCCTACAATGAGCAGTTCTTC
j_call: TRBJ2-3; d_call: NA; clone_size: once; v_call: TRBV19; cdr3_aa: CASSPRQEVPPDTQYF; cdr3_nt: TGTGCCAGTAGCCCTAGACAGGAGGTCCCACCAGATACGCAGTATTTT
j_call: TRBJ2-7; d_call: TRBD1; clone_size: NA; v_call: TRBV9; cdr3_aa: CASSVEDRADYEQYF; cdr3_nt: TGTGCCAGCAGCGTAGAAGACAGGGCCGACTACGAGCAGTACTTC
j_call: TRBJ2-5; d_call: TRBD2; clone_size: NA; v_call: TRBV5-4; cdr3_aa: CASSLGSGRGETQYF; cdr3_nt: TGTGCCAGCAGCTTGGGCAGCGGGAGGGGGGAGACCCAGTACTTC
j_call: TRBJ1-1; d_call: NA; clone_size: once; v_call: TRBV5-1; cdr3_aa: CASSLDRMNTEAFF; cdr3_nt: TGCGCCAGCAGCCTGGACAGAATGAACACTGAAGCTTTCTTT
j_call: TRBJ1-2; d_call: NA; clone_size: NA; v_call: TRBV5-4; cdr3_aa: CASSLDWQVYGYTF; cdr3_nt: TGTGCCAGCAGCTTGGATTGGCAGGTCTATGGCTACACCTTC
j_call: TRBJ2-1; d_call: NA; clone_size: NA; v_call: TRBV11-2; cdr3_aa: CASSFPQTDRVGNEQFF; cdr3_nt: TGTGCCAGCAGCTTCCCACAGACCGACAGAGTTGGCAATGAGCAGTTCTTC
j_call: TRBJ2-7; d_call: TRBD2; clone_size: NA; v_call: TRBV27; cdr3_aa: CASSLTSGRGYEQYF; cdr3_nt: TGTGCCAGCAGTCTGACTAGCGGGAGGGGGTACGAGCAGTACTTC
j_call: TRBJ2-7; d_call: TRBD1; clone_size: NA; v_call: TRBV5-6; cdr3_aa: CASSFGTGPYEQYF; cdr3_nt: TGTGCCAGCAGCTTCGGGACAGGTCCCTACGAGCAGTACTTC
j_call: TRBJ1-2; d_call: NA; clone_size: once; v_call: TRBV11-2; cdr3_aa: CASSLVGLGGVGGYTF; cdr3_nt: TGTGCCAGCAGCTTAGTAGGATTGGGAGGAGTTGGTGGCTACACCTTC
j_call: TRBJ2-1; d_call: TRBD2; clone_size: NA; v_call: TRBV14; cdr3_aa: CASGLAGGWQFF; cdr3_nt: TGTGCCAGCGGGTTAGCGGGAGGGTGGCAGTTCTTC
j_call: TRBJ1-2; d_call: NA; clone_size: NA; v_call: TRBV5-1; cdr3_aa: CASSPDSRYGYTF; cdr3_nt: TGCGCCAGCAGCCCGGACAGTCGCTATGGCTACACCTTC
j_call: TRBJ2-1; d_call: TRBD1; clone_size: few; v_call: TRBV18; cdr3_aa: CASSPNRGIYNEQFF; cdr3_nt: TGTGCCAGCTCACCTAACAGGGGAATATACAATGAGCAGTTCTTC
j_call: TRBJ1-4; d_call: TRBD1; clone_size: medium-sized; v_call: TRBV19; cdr3_aa: CASSSTGKVVVCEKLFF; cdr3_nt: TGTGCCAGTAGTTCGACAGGGAAGGTGGTTGTTTGTGAAAAACTGTTTTTT
j_call: TRBJ2-5; d_call: TRBD1; clone_size: NA; v_call: TRBV2; cdr3_aa: CASSWTGGPLGTQYF; cdr3_nt: TGTGCCAGCAGTTGGACAGGGGGCCCGCTCGGGACCCAGTACTTC
j_call: TRBJ1-5; d_call: NA; clone_size: NA; v_call: TRBV19; cdr3_aa: CASSMGWEGNQPQHF; cdr3_nt: TGTGCCAGTAGTATGGGCTGGGAGGGCAATCAGCCCCAGCATTTT
j_call: TRBJ1-1; d_call: NA; clone_size: NA; v_call: TRBV3-1/TRBV3-2; cdr3_aa: CASSQGPSEAFF; cdr3_nt: TGTGCCAGCAGCCAGGGGCCCTCTGAAGCTTTCTTT
j_call: TRBJ2-2; d_call: NA; clone_size: NA; v_call: TRBV7-9; cdr3_aa: CASSSLRTGELFF; cdr3_nt: TGTGCCAGCAGCTCTCTCAGGACCGGGGAGCTGTTTTTT
j_call: TRBJ1-1; d_call: NA; clone_size: NA; v_call: TRBV21-1; cdr3_aa: CASSTDRPGGKNTEAFF; cdr3_nt: TGTGCCAGCAGCACAGACCGCCCCGGGGGGAAGAACACTGAAGCTTTCTTT
j_call: TRBJ2-6; d_call: TRBD1; clone_size: NA; v_call: TRBV7-9; cdr3_aa: CASRDSINSGANVLTF; cdr3_nt: TGTGCCAGCCGGGACAGCATTAACTCTGGGGCCAACGTCCTGACTTTC
j_call: TRBJ1-4; d_call: TRBD1; clone_size: NA; v_call: TRBV9; cdr3_aa: CASSATGLGEKLFF; cdr3_nt: TGTGCCAGCAGCGCGACAGGGCTAGGTGAAAAACTGTTTTTT
j_call: TRBJ1-2; d_call: NA; clone_size: NA; v_call: TRBV6-5; cdr3_aa: CASMGAGNGYTF; cdr3_nt: TGTGCCAGCATGGGGGCCGGGAACGGCTACACCTTC
j_call: TRBJ1-1; d_call: TRBD1; clone_size: NA; v_call: TRBV5-1; cdr3_aa: CASSPQGGTEAFF; cdr3_nt: TGCGCCAGCAGCCCGCAGGGGGGCACTGAAGCTTTCTTT
j_call: TRBJ1-1; d_call: NA; clone_size: NA; v_call: TRBV6-5; cdr3_aa: CASTPPEPNTEAFF; cdr3_nt: TGTGCCAGCACCCCGCCGGAGCCGAACACTGAAGCTTTCTTT
j_call: TRBJ1-1; d_call: TRBD1; clone_size: few; v_call: TRBV10-3; cdr3_aa: CAISSLRGLEAFF; cdr3_nt: TGTGCCATCAGTTCCCTCAGGGGGCTTGAAGCTTTCTTT
j_call: TRBJ1-6; d_call: TRBD1; clone_size: NA; v_call: TRBV10-1; cdr3_aa: CASSEMRQGGSPLHF; cdr3_nt: TGCGCCAGCAGTGAAATGCGACAGGGGGGATCACCCCTCCACTTT
j_call: TRBJ2-7; d_call: NA; clone_size: NA; v_call: TRBV18; cdr3_aa: CASSPVPRDHTYEQYF; cdr3_nt: TGTGCCAGCTCACCGGTTCCCAGGGATCACACCTACGAGCAGTACTTC
j_call: TRBJ2-5; d_call: NA; clone_size: NA; v_call: TRBV2; cdr3_aa: CASSEALSAEGETQYF; cdr3_nt: TGTGCCAGCAGTGAAGCGCTTTCTGCGGAGGGAGAGACCCAGTACTTC